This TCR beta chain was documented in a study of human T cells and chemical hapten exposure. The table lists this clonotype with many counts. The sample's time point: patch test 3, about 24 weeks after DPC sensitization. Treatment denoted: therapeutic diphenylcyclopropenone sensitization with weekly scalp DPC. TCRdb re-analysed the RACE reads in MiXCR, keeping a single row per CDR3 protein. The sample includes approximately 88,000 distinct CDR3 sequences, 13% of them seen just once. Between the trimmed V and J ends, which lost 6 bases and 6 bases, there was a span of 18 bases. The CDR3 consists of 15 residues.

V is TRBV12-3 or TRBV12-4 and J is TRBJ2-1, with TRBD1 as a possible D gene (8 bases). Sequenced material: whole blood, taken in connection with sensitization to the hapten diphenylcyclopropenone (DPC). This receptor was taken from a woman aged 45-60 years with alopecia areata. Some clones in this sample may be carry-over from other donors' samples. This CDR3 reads CASSLQGGVSNEQFF. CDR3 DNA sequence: TGTGCCAGCAGCTTACAGGGGGGGGTGTCCAATGAGCAGTTCTTC.